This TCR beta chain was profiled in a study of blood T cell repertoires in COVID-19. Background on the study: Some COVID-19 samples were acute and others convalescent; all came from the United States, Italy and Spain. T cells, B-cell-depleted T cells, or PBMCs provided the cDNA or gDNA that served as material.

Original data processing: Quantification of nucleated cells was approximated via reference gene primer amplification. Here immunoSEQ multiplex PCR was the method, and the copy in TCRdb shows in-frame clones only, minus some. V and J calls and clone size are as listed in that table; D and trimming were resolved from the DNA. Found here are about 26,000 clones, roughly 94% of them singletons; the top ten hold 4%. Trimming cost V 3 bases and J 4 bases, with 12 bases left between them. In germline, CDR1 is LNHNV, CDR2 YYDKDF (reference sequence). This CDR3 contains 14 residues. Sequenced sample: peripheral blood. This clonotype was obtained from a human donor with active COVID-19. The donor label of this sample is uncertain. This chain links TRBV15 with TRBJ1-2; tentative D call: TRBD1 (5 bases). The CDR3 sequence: CATSRGSGFYGYTF. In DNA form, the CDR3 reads TGTGCCACCAGCAGGGGATCAGGGTTCTATGGCTACACCTTC.